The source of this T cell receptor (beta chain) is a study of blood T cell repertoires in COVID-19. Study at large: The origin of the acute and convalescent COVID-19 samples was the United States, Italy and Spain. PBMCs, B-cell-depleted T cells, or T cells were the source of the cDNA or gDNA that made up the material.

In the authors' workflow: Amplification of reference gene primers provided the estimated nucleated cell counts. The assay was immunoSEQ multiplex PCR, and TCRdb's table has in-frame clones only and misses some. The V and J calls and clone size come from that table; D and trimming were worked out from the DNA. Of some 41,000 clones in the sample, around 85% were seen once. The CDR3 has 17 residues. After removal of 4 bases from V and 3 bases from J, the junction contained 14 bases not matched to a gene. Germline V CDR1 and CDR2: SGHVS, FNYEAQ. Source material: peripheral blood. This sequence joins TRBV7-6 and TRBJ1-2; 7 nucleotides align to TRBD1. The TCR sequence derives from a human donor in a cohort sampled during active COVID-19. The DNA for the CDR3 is TGTGCCAGCAGCTCCTTTCCGGGCGGGACAGACGACTATGGCTACACCTTC. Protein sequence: CASSSFPGGTDDYGYTF.